This T cell receptor beta chain was sequenced in a study of CD8 T cells in ankylosing spondylitis. TCRdb fed the 5' RACE reads into MiXCR, producing one record per CDR3 protein. The sample records a few hundred thousand distinct CDR3 sequences, under 14% being singletons. The germline V gene has CDR1 DFQATT and CDR2 SNEGSKA (reference sequence). Trimming cost V 5 bases and J 4 bases, with 19 bases left between them. This CDR3 contains 15 residues. This clonotype was recorded at least ten times. The sequence derives from a female donor with ankylosing spondylitis or in good health (not recorded which). Sequencing was done on a sample of blood, either unsorted or a sorted T cell fraction (not recorded which). This chain connects TRBV20-1 to TRBJ2-3; D may be TRBD2 (5 bases). The CDR3 protein is CSARLLRTGADTQYF. The CDR3 region has the DNA TGCAGTGCTCGTTTATTAAGGACTGGCGCAGATACGCAGTATTTT.